Below, 2 T cell receptor beta chains from the same sample are listed, as sequenced in a study of shared clonotypes between healthy human individuals. Profiled with immunoSEQ multiplex PCR; TCRdb holds only in-frame clones, not every one. The table lists roughly 2,300,000 clones, under 95% of them singletons. Material: naive CD4+ T cells from PBMCs. Sample subset: CD45RA+ positively selected. The origin of the receptors is a man younger than 30 in good health. Some clones in this sample may be carry-over from other donors' samples.

The chain is built from TRBV6-6 and TRBJ2-1; D is perhaps TRBD2 (5 bases). Germline V gives CDR1 MNHNY, CDR2 SVGAGI (reference sequence). The CDR3 runs to 15 residues. Between the trimmed V and J ends, which lost 5 bases and 6 bases, there was a span of 17 bases. In DNA form, the CDR3 reads TGTGCCAGCAGTGGGGTAGGTGGAGGAGGCAATGAGCAGTTCTTC. It is translated as CASSGVGGGGNEQFF.

Comment on this clone: The same CDR3 also results from other DNA sequences found in this sample. The chain combines TRBV5-1 with TRBJ2-3; the D is unclear. The germline V and J ends were trimmed by 0 bases and 0 bases, with 8 bases remaining between them. This CDR3 is 15 amino acids long. The germline V gene has CDR1 SGHRS and CDR2 YFSETQ. The CDR3 nucleotides are TGCGCCAGCAGCTTGGTACCTAGTAGCACAGATACGCAGTATTTT. Amino acid sequence: CASSLVPSSTDTQYF.